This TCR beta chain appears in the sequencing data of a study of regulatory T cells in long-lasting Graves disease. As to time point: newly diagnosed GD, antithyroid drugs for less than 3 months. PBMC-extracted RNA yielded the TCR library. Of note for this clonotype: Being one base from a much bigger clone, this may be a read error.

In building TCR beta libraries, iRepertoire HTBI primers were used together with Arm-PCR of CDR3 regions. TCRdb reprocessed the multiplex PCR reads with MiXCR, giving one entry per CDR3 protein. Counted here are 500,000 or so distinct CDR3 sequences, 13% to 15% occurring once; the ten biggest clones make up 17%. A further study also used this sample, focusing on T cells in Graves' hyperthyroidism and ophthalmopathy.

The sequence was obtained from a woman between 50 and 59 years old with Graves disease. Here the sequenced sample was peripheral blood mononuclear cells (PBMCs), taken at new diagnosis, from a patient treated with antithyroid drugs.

The CDR3 DNA sequence: TGTGCCAGCAGTTTCTGGGGGGGGGCTGCTGGCTACACCTTC. Amino acids: CASSFWGGAAGYTF. The V gene is TRBV27, the J gene TRBJ1-2; the D gene is possibly TRBD1 (6 bases). The germline V gene encodes CDR1 MNHEY and CDR2 SMNVEV (reference sequence). Trimming stripped 3 bases from V and 7 bases from J, with 15 bases between. This CDR3 contains 14 residues.